This T cell receptor (beta chain) is drawn from a study of T cell changes during pregnancy in multiple sclerosis. This clone was detected a few times. TCRdb's table, derived via immunoSEQ multiplex PCR, lists solely in-frame clones and lacks some. The table records about 86,000 clones, approximately 89% of them present only once. The sample was peripheral blood, taken in the first trimester of pregnancy. The source is a female donor in good health, enrolled as a control in a pregnancy study.

The CDR3 sequence is CASSDRVAYTQYF. CDR3 coding DNA: TGTGCCAGCAGTGACAGGGTCGCTTATACGCAGTATTTT. The chain has TRBV27 and TRBJ2-3, with 7 nucleotides matching TRBD1. Germline values: CDR1 MNHEY, CDR2 SMNVEV (reference sequence). CDR3 size: 13 residues. Trimming took 5 bases from V and 7 from J; bases not matched to a gene: 6.